Listed below are T cell receptor beta chains from one sample, sequenced in a study of Ad26.COV2.S vaccination and SARS-CoV-2 variants. Clones were sequenced by immunoSEQ multiplex PCR, and TCRdb holds only the in-frame ones, with some missing. Among about 250,000 clones listed, about 89% were seen once. The starting material was peripheral blood, obtained in a trial of Ad26.COV2.S vaccine versus placebo. These receptors came from a person aged 18-65 years who received the Ad26.COV2.S COVID-19 vaccine or a placebo. Each CDR3 is given with its conserved first and last residue. Each record gives: J gene, V gene, clone size, CDR3 protein. Expanded clones get a size class; other rows say once, few or many, or leave the size out.

TRBJ2-5 | TRBV2 | few | CASKSLTGQETQYF
TRBJ1-4 | TRBV12-3/TRBV12-4 | - | CASSRQANEKLFF
TRBJ1-1 | TRBV5-1 | few | CASSQQGGGTEAFF
TRBJ1-2 | TRBV19 | - | CASTMGQSYGYTF
TRBJ2-3 | TRBV28 | - | CASSPGGGADTQYF
TRBJ1-2 | TRBV27 | - | CASSSYDGPGGYTF
TRBJ1-4 | TRBV12-5 | once | CASGPAGRGTNEKLFF
TRBJ2-2 | TRBV19 | - | CASSLWTAGELFF
TRBJ1-1 | TRBV5-1 | - | CASSLGQRNTEAFF
TRBJ2-7 | TRBV7-2 | - | CASSLGAYEQYF
TRBJ1-1 | TRBV5-1 | - | CASSLTQGNTEAFF
TRBJ1-1 | TRBV7-8 | - | CASSGGDRRMNTEAFF
TRBJ2-3 | TRBV5-1 | - | CASSLSTSGGGADTQYF
TRBJ1-6 | TRBV7-2 | - | CASSLGTGLALHF
TRBJ1-2 | TRBV18 | - | CASSPTRGDGYGYTF
TRBJ1-6 | TRBV2 | - | CASRGTGHNSPLHF
TRBJ1-1 | TRBV2 | - | CASSRLGGTEAFF
TRBJ2-7 | TRBV5-6 | - | CASSLSGVRNEQYF
TRBJ2-1 | TRBV2 | - | CASSEWRKGSEQFF
TRBJ1-3 | TRBV9 | - | CASSRGDGNTIYF
TRBJ2-3 | TRBV19 | - | CASSPLGVTATDTQYF
TRBJ1-2 | TRBV19 | - | CASSRGGAPLNYGYTF
TRBJ2-2 | TRBV4-3 | - | CASSRTTRGELFF
TRBJ1-6 | TRBV6-5 | once | CASSLGQGNSPLHF
TRBJ2-3 | TRBV5-4 | - | CASSLKLAETDTQYF
TRBJ2-1 | TRBV11-2 | many | CASSLGRPLGYNEQFF
TRBJ1-3 | TRBV12-3/TRBV12-4 | - | CASSSGEGNTIYF
TRBJ2-3 | TRBV30 | - | CAWSLQGATDTQYF
TRBJ2-7 | TRBV30 | - | CAWSSQTNYEQYF
TRBJ2-2 | TRBV4-3 | - | CASSQVVVGTGFTGELFF
TRBJ2-5 | TRBV19 | - | CASRPGLGPGVTQYF
TRBJ1-4 | TRBV4-3 | once | CASSRHWNPRASGASDNEKLFF
TRBJ2-5 | TRBV29-1 | - | CSVEDEKGLAGETQYF
TRBJ2-5 | TRBV6-2/TRBV6-3 | - | CASSSGTSVRRQETQYF
TRBJ1-4 | TRBV9 | - | CASSRDRGGEKLFF
TRBJ1-1 | TRBV30 | once | CAWGRSNTEAFF
TRBJ1-1 | TRBV4-1 | - | CASSLPGGAEAFF
TRBJ1-5 | TRBV29-1 | - | CSVVPSGNQPQHF
TRBJ2-4 | TRBV7-2 | - | CASSLGEGGIQYF
TRBJ2-7 | TRBV6-5 | - | CASSQTSGNFYEQYF
TRBJ1-6 | TRBV7-2 | - | CASSLAQGAGGSPLHF
TRBJ1-4 | TRBV5-1 | - | CASSPGTGGNEKLFF
TRBJ1-2 | TRBV6-5 | - | CASSTEGDGYTF
TRBJ2-7 | TRBV12-3/TRBV12-4 | - | CASSLWLREQYF
TRBJ2-2 | TRBV18 | - | CASFRDRGSPNTGELFF
TRBJ2-7 | TRBV7-8 | - | CASSLLGNSYEQYF
TRBJ2-6 | TRBV7-6 | - | CASSVGNSGANVLTF
TRBJ1-1 | TRBV7-9 | - | CASSLGQGIRGNTEAFF
TRBJ1-2 | TRBV12-3/TRBV12-4 | - | CASSRRGYGYTF
TRBJ1-2 | TRBV12-3/TRBV12-4 | - | CASSAGTGGGYTF
TRBJ2-1 | TRBV27 | - | CASSSQGIVNEQFF
TRBJ2-5 | TRBV12-3/TRBV12-4 | - | CASTPDRPETQYF
TRBJ1-2 | TRBV7-9 | - | CASSFRTGDYGYTF
TRBJ1-4 | TRBV7-8 | once | CASSPDQGSGKLFF
TRBJ1-2 | TRBV19 | few | CASSSGPTAYGYTF
TRBJ1-6 | TRBV7-8 | - | CASSLTGGYNSPLHF
TRBJ2-3 | TRBV2 | - | CASSGGPPGGDTQYF
TRBJ2-7 | TRBV6-5 | once | CASGSGGGGIYEQYF
TRBJ1-1 | TRBV7-2 | - | CASSSTQGRAEAFF
TRBJ1-3 | TRBV5-5 | - | CASSLAGTPGGNTIYF